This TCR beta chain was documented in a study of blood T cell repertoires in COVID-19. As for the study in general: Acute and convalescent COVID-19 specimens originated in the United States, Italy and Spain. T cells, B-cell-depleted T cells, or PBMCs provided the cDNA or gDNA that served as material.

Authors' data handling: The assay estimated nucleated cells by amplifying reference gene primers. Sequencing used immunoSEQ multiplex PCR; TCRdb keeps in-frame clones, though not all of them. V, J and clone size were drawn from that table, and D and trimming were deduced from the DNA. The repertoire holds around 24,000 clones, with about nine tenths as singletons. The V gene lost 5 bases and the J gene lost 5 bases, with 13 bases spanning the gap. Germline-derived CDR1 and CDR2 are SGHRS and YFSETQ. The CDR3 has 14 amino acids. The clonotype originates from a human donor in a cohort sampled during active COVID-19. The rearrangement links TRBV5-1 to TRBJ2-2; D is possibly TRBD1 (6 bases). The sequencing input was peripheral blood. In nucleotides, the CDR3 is TGCGCCAGCAGTGTCGGACAGAAGACCGGGGAGCTGTTTTTT. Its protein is CASSVGQKTGELFF.